Presented here are 10 T cell receptor beta chains from one specimen sequenced in a study of cytomegalovirus exposure and HLA in healthy donors. With 60 Vbeta and 13 Jbeta primers, the PCR was carried out. The assay was immunoSEQ multiplex PCR, and TCRdb's table has in-frame clones only and misses some. This table holds 170,000 or so clones, 84% found once. Sample: PBMCs. The origin of the receptors is a girl aged 5-17 years in good health and CMV-seropositive.

DNA of the CDR3: TGTGCCAGCAGTTTATCGAGGATCTCCATTGATACGCAGTATTTT. Protein product: CASSLSRISIDTQYF. The chain carries TRBV27 and TRBJ2-3; D is unresolved. The CDR3 is made up of 15 amino acids. Germline loops: CDR1 MNHEY, CDR2 SMNVEV (reference sequence). The ends were cut back, 0 bases at V and 6 bases at J, with 13 bases in the middle.

The genes are TRBV6-1 and TRBJ2-2; TRBD1 matches 9 bases. From germline, CDR1 is MNHNS and CDR2 SASEGT. This CDR3 is built from 19 residues. J was trimmed by 1 base and V by 4 bases; bases with no gene match: 13. This chain's CDR3 is CASSAKFLPGQGNTGELFF. Here the CDR3 DNA reads TGTGCCAGCAGTGCCAAGTTCCTACCGGGACAGGGGAACACCGGGGAGCTGTTTTTT.

The CDR3 spells CASFSNANPYEQYF. In DNA, the CDR3 is TGTGCCTCTTTCTCGAACGCAAACCCCTACGAGCAGTACTTC. The genes are TRBV28 and TRBJ2-5; D is ambiguous. The end of the DNA aligns better with TRBJ2-7, so the J call may be wrong. This CDR3 comprises 14 residues. Germline CDR1 and CDR2: MDHEN and SYDVKM.

This chain joins TRBV28 and TRBJ2-7; no reliable D call. The CDR3 is 14 residues long. Trimming removed 5 bases from V and 9 bases from J, with 20 bases in between. The germline CDR1 and CDR2 sequences are MDHEN and SYDVKM. CDR3 nucleotide sequence: TGTGCCAGCAGTGCCGTATCTCGCTTAAACGGGCAGTACTTC. It encodes CASSAVSRLNGQYF.

V gene TRBV4-1 combines with J gene TRBJ2-7; D might be TRBD1 (5 bases). The germline gives CDR1 MGHRA, CDR2 YSYEKL. The CDR3 spans 14 residues. V was cut by 0 bases and J by 3 bases, with 9 bases left in between. The CDR3 DNA is TGCGCCAGCAGCCAAGATTTGCAGGGCTACGAGCAGTACTTC. It is translated as CASSQDLQGYEQYF.

J is TRBJ2-4 and V is TRBV13; weak D call: TRBD2 (6 bases). The V and J ends lost 5 bases and 1 base respectively, with 24 bases between them. The CDR3 is 19 amino acids. Per the germline V gene, CDR1 is PRHDT and CDR2 is FYEKMQ (reference sequence). CDR3 region: CASSGVLANGGVAKNIQYF. The DNA for the CDR3 is TGTGCCAGCAGCGGGGTACTAGCCAATGGAGGCGTGGCCAAAAACATTCAGTACTTC.

V is TRBV9 and J is TRBJ1-6, with D perhaps matching TRBD1 (6 bases). The CDR3 covers 14 residues. From germline, CDR1 is SGDLS and CDR2 YYNGEE. V was cut by 3 bases and J by 7 bases, with 11 bases left in between. The CDR3 protein is CASSGDILNSPLHF. Written as DNA, the CDR3 is TGTGCCAGCAGCGGGGACATCTTAAATTCACCCCTCCACTTT.

The chain couples TRBV14 to TRBJ2-1; no reliable D call. In germline, CDR1 is SGHDN, CDR2 FVKESK. V was clipped by 0 bases and J by 9 bases, with 6 bases between them. The length of the CDR3 is 12 residues. The CDR3 reads CASSQEGVEQFF. CDR3 nucleotides: TGTGCCAGCAGCCAAGAGGGCGTTGAGCAGTTCTTC.

V is TRBV7-2 and J is TRBJ2-7; D uncertain. CDR3 length: 13 amino acids. Germline CDR1 and CDR2: SGHTA and FQGNSA. Deletions cut 3 bases from V and 5 bases from J, with 11 bases between. The chain's CDR3 is CASSFSDKNEQYF. In DNA, the CDR3 is TGTGCCAGCAGCTTCTCCGACAAGAACGAGCAGTACTTC. The full variable domain, in which reference TRBV7-2 and TRBJ2-7 provide the parts outside the CDR3, is GAGVSQSPSNKVTEKGKDVELRCDPISGHTALYWYRQSLGQGLEFLIYFQGNSAPDKSGLPSDRFSAERTGGSVSTLTIQRTQQEDSAVYLCASSFSDKNEQYFGPGTRLTVT.

With respect to this clone: The sample contains more than one DNA sequence encoding this CDR3. The genes are TRBV5-1 and TRBJ1-1; D remains unclear. The CDR3 loop spans 13 amino acids. Trimming stripped 0 bases from V and 3 bases from J, with 6 bases between. CDR1 is SGHRS and CDR2 is YFSETQ in the germline V gene. The DNA of the CDR3 is TGCGCCAGCAGCTTGGGGAGGGACACTGAAGCTTTCTTT. Translation: CASSLGRDTEAFF.